This TCR beta chain was recovered during a study of shared clonotypes between healthy human individuals. At the level of the study: Participating donors consisted of two women and a few men aged 18 to 49. Plates per donor: three CD4 naive, three CD4 memory, two CD8 naive, one CD8 memory.

V lost 3 bases and J lost 2, with 7 bases in between. Per the germline V gene, CDR1 is MNHNS and CDR2 is SASEGT. CDR3 length equals 13 residues. Selected positively for CCR7 and CD45RO-negative, naive CD8 cells excluded terminally differentiated effector memory CD45RA+ cells. Study donors comprised healthy, HIV-negative adults devoid of recent acute infection or vaccination. A deep-level run was used for the assay. The data were produced by immunoSEQ multiplex PCR, yet TCRdb's version contains in-frame clones alone and is incomplete. The table includes about 580,000 clones, nearly 98% detected once. The source is a man aged 25 to 40 in good health. J is TRBJ1-2 and V is TRBV6-1, with D perhaps TRBD1 (5 bases). Sequenced sample: naive CD8+ T cells sorted from blood. CDR3 in amino acids: CASSDRENYGYTF. The CDR3 region has the DNA TGTGCCAGCAGTGACAGGGAAAACTATGGCTACACCTTC.